Following are 31 T cell receptor beta chains from one sample sequenced in a study of blood T cells in healthy people across ages. A second roughly 7 to 11 cycle PCR used barcoded and J-beta primers. TCRdb re-called the 5' RACE reads through MiXCR, storing one row per CDR3 protein. The table records 600,000 to 800,000 distinct CDR3 sequences, about 21% of them present only once. Sequencing input: blood. These receptors were collected from a man between 65 and 79 years old in good health.

The V gene is TRBV15, the J gene TRBJ2-1; either TRBD1 or TRBD2 may supply D (5 bases each). Germline CDR1 and CDR2: LNHNV and YYDKDF (reference sequence). V gave up 3 bases and J gave up 7 bases, with 13 bases separating them. This CDR3 region has 14 residues. The CDR3 DNA reads TGTGCCACCAGCAGTGCAAGCGAGGGGAATGAGCAGTTCTTC. This sequence encodes CATSSASEGNEQFF.

The rearrangement uses TRBV7-3 and TRBJ2-1; 8 nucleotides match TRBD2. The J segment lost 6 bases and the V segment lost 5 bases, leaving 9 bases of the junction unmatched. Germline V gene data show CDR1 as SGHTA and CDR2 as FQGTGA. CDR3 length: 15 amino acids. Written as DNA, the CDR3 is TGTGCCAGCAGCAAGCCAGGGCTAGCGGGCAATGAGCAGTTCTTC. Translation: CASSKPGLAGNEQFF. Full variable domain (rest looked up from reference TRBV7-3 and TRBJ2-1): GAGVSQTPSNKVTEKGKYVELRCDPISGHTALYWYRQSLGQGPEFLIYFQGTGAADDSGLPNDRFFAVRPEGSVSTLKIQRTERGDSAVYLCASSKPGLAGNEQFFGPGTRLTVL.

This clonotype showed up many times. This chain joins TRBV2 and TRBJ1-2; 10 bases map to TRBD1. The J segment lost 4 bases and the V segment lost 7 bases, leaving 9 bases of the junction unmatched. This CDR3 spans 15 amino acids. Per germline, CDR1 SNHLY and CDR2 FYNNEI. The CDR3, as DNA: TGTGCCAGCAATAAGGACAGGGGGGACTTCTATGGCTACACCTTC. Residues: CASNKDRGDFYGYTF.

This clonotype has only a few counts. The rearrangement uses TRBV4-1 and TRBJ2-3; either TRBD1 or TRBD2 may supply D (5 bases each). The V end lost 4 bases, the J end lost 7 bases, and 18 bases lay between the germline ends. CDR1 is MGHRA and CDR2 is YSYEKL in the germline V gene. The CDR3 consists of 15 residues. CDR3 bases: TGCGCCAGCAGCCCCCTCAGGGCTAGCAGAAATACGCAGTATTTT. It codes for CASSPLRASRNTQYF.

The chain couples TRBV4-3 to TRBJ1-2, with a tentative D call TRBD1 (5 bases). CDR1 and CDR2 from the germline V gene are LGHNA and YSLEER. The CDR3 spans 15 residues. V was clipped by 2 bases and J by 0 bases, with 10 bases between them. The CDR3 loop is CASSQTMTANYGYTF. In DNA form, the CDR3 reads TGCGCCAGCAGCCAAACCATGACAGCTAACTATGGCTACACCTTC.

V is TRBV6-1 and J is TRBJ1-1; D gene unclear. Germline V lookup: CDR1 MNHNS, CDR2 SASEGT. This CDR3 has 13 amino acids. Trimming shortened V by 3 bases and J by 0 bases, and 5 bases separated the two germline ends. CDR3 DNA: TGTGCCAGCAGTGACTGGGTGAACACTGAAGCTTTCTTT. It encodes CASSDWVNTEAFF.

This clonotype was detected a few times. A read error may account for a junction end that differs from germline. The chain carries TRBV6-2 or TRBV6-3 and TRBJ1-4, with 10 bases identical to TRBD1. The V gene's germline CDR1 is MNHEY and CDR2 SVGEGT. CDR3 length: 16 amino acids. The CDR3 nucleotides are TGTGCCAGCACCCGGGACAGGGGACCAACTAGTGAAAAACTGTTTTTT. Residues: CASTRDRGPTSEKLFF.

This rearrangement joins TRBV9 to TRBJ2-6; D may correspond to TRBD1 or TRBD2 (5 bases each). From germline, CDR1 is SGDLS and CDR2 YYNGEE. V was shortened by 3 bases and J by 3 bases, with 10 bases between the two germline ends. This CDR3 region has 15 residues. CDR3 residues: CASSGWGYGANVLTF. The CDR3 nucleotides are TGTGCCAGCAGCGGGTGGGGGTATGGGGCCAACGTCCTGACTTTC.

This clonotype appeared a few times. This chain links TRBV6-5 with TRBJ2-3, with a tentative D call TRBD1 (6 bases). CDR3 length: 14 residues. V was shortened by 0 bases and J by 7 bases, with 11 bases between the two germline ends. Germline V gene lookup returns CDR1 MNHEY and CDR2 SVGAGI. CDR3 loop: CASSYSSGDHTQYF. In DNA, the CDR3 is TGTGCCAGCAGTTACTCGTCAGGGGACCATACGCAGTATTTT.

This clonotype was observed at least ten times. This CDR3 is CASSQDSSGGSSYNEQFF. In DNA form, the CDR3 reads TGTGCCAGCAGCCAAGATTCTAGCGGTGGAAGCTCCTACAATGAGCAGTTCTTC. The chain recombines TRBV4-2 with TRBJ2-1; 7 nucleotides align to TRBD2. This CDR3 is 18 amino acids long. Germline V gene data show CDR1 as LGHNA and CDR2 as YNFKEQ. V shed 0 bases and J 0 bases; nucleotides not matched to a gene: 8.

The gene calls are TRBV5-4 and TRBJ1-5; D is unclear. Trimming cost V 4 bases and J 6 bases, with 11 bases left between them. The V gene's germline CDR1 is SGHNT and CDR2 YYREEE (reference sequence). The CDR3 has 13 amino acids. CDR3 loop: CASSPEVGQPQHF. DNA of the CDR3: TGTGCCAGCAGCCCGGAGGTGGGTCAGCCCCAGCATTTT.

The gene calls are TRBV11-2 and TRBJ1-2; D may be TRBD1 (6 bases). V dropped 2 bases and J dropped 4 bases, with 14 bases sitting between them. The CDR3 extends over 15 amino acids. The V gene's germline CDR1 is SGHAT and CDR2 FQNNGV. The CDR3 bases are TGTGCCAGCAGCTTAAGCAGGGGCAAGGTCTATGGCTACACCTTC. Translated, it gives CASSLSRGKVYGYTF.

This clonotype was picked up many times. J is TRBJ2-6 and V is TRBV18; D gene unclear. The CDR3 contains 15 residues. The germline V gene encodes CDR1 KGHSH and CDR2 LQKENI. V lost 2 bases to trimming and J lost 1 base, with 6 bases between them. The CDR3 nucleotides read TGTGCCAGCTCACCAGGGATTTCTGGGGCCAACGTCCTGACTTTC. Translated, it gives CASSPGISGANVLTF.

This clonotype was counted a few times. V and J are TRBV6-6 and TRBJ2-7; D gene unclear. The germline V gene has CDR1 MNHNY and CDR2 SVGAGI (reference sequence). The CDR3 has 13 residues. V was clipped by 8 bases and J by 0 bases, with 11 bases between them. CDR3 DNA sequence: TGTGCCAGCTCCCGGGCGAGCTCCTACGAGCAGTACTTC. Translated, it gives CASSRASSYEQYF.

This chain connects TRBV28 to TRBJ2-5, with D uncertain. Gene TRBJ2-7 matches the end of the DNA better, so the J call may be wrong. Per the germline V gene, CDR1 is MDHEN and CDR2 is SYDVKM. The CDR3 is 13 amino acids. The CDR3 loop is CASRSSIIPEQYF. Here the CDR3 DNA reads TGTGCCAGCAGATCTTCTATCATCCCCGAGCAGTACTTC.

This clonotype was seen many times. One junction end does not reproduce the germline sequence, and a read error may be involved. V is TRBV5-1 and J is TRBJ2-3; no clear D gene. The CDR3 has 12 residues. CDR1 and CDR2 from the germline V gene are SGHRS and YFSETQ. Here the CDR3 DNA reads TGTGCCAGCAGTCCCGGATCGGATACGCAGTATTTT. It specifies CASSPGSDTQYF.

Only a few counts were recorded for this clonotype. The chain employs TRBV7-9 and TRBJ1-4; D is perhaps TRBD1 (5 bases). Germline-derived CDR1 and CDR2 are SEHNR and FQNEAQ (reference sequence). The V end lost 0 bases, the J end lost 10 bases, and 15 bases lay between the germline ends. CDR3 length equals 15 residues. Here the CDR3 reads CASSLAGVGSGKLFF. In DNA, the CDR3 is TGTGCCAGCAGCTTAGCGGGGGTAGGGAGTGGAAAACTGTTTTTT.

This clonotype was counted only a few times. The chain carries TRBV5-1 and TRBJ2-7, with TRBD2 matching 7 bases. The germline CDR1 and CDR2 sequences are SGHRS and YFSETQ. The V gene end was trimmed by 0 bases and the J gene end by 3 bases; junction bases not matched to a gene: 6. The CDR3 spans 15 residues. The CDR3, as DNA: TGCGCCAGCAGCTTGGTTGTGGCGGGAGTCTACGAGCAGTACTTC. Translated, it gives CASSLVVAGVYEQYF.

V and J are TRBV7-3 and TRBJ2-3; 9 bases align to TRBD1. V lost 5 bases and J lost 5; bases outside the gene matches: 14. The CDR3 is made up of 17 amino acids. The V gene's germline CDR1 is SGHTA and CDR2 FQGTGA. The CDR3 protein is CASSLGQGTGVLDTQYF. In DNA form, the CDR3 reads TGTGCCAGCAGCCTCGGACAGGGGACGGGAGTGTTAGATACGCAGTATTTT.

This clonotype turned up a few times. V and J are TRBV29-1 and TRBJ2-5; 8 bases fit TRBD1. The CDR3 has 11 residues. Germline V gene lookup returns CDR1 SQVTM and CDR2 ANQGSEA. With 7 bases clipped from V and 7 bases from J, the junction kept 5 bases outside the gene matches. DNA for the CDR3: TGCAGCGCGACAGGGGTCGGGACCCAGTACTTC. As protein: CSATGVGTQYF.

This clonotype has just a few counts. This sequence joins TRBV18 and TRBJ2-7; 10 nucleotides match TRBD2. The CDR3 has 16 amino acids. The V gene's germline CDR1 is KGHSH and CDR2 LQKENI. Unmatched junction bases numbered 11, after V lost 3 bases and J lost 6 bases. The CDR3 DNA reads TGTGCCAGCTCACCTAAAACGCTAGCGGGAGAATCCGAGCAGTACTTC. Residues: CASSPKTLAGESEQYF.

The V and J genes are TRBV18 and TRBJ2-5; 7 bases are a match to TRBD2. The CDR3 runs to 14 residues. J lost 11 bases, V lost 6 bases, and 15 bases had no gene match. The germline V gene encodes CDR1 KGHSH and CDR2 LQKENI. The CDR3 sequence is CASSDTSDEVVQYF. The CDR3 bases are TGTGCCAGCTCGGACACTAGCGATGAGGTGGTGCAGTACTTC.

Comment on this clonotype: Since a much larger clone is just one base distant, this may be a read error. The chain is built from TRBV6-6 and TRBJ1-5; D is unresolved. CDR3 length: 12 amino acids. The V gene's germline CDR1 is MNHNY and CDR2 SVGAGI (reference sequence). CDR3 region: CVSSLSNQPQHF. The DNA of the CDR3 is TGTGTCAGCAGTTTAAGCAATCAGCCCCAGCATTTT.

The chain combines TRBV5-1 with TRBJ2-7; D is possibly TRBD1 or TRBD2 (6 bases each). This CDR3 spans 14 amino acids. Per germline, CDR1 SGHRS and CDR2 YFSETQ. V lost 0 bases and J 4 bases, leaving 11 bases between the germline ends. The CDR3, as DNA: TGCGCCAGCAGCTTGGAAGGGGGGATTTACGAGCAGTACTTC. The encoded protein is CASSLEGGIYEQYF. The entire variable domain, with the rest obtained from reference TRBV5-1 and TRBJ2-7, is as follows: KAGVTQTPRYLIKTRGQQVTLSCSPISGHRSVSWYQQTPGQGLQFLFEYFSETQRNKGNFPGRFSGRQFSNSRSEMNVSTLELGDSALYLCASSLEGGIYEQYFGPGTRLTVT.

J is TRBJ2-1 and V is TRBV6-6; D remains ambiguous. Germline CDR1 and CDR2: MNHNY and SVGAGI (reference sequence). This CDR3 is 12 amino acids long. With 8 bases removed from V and 4 bases from J, the gap between germline ends came to 9 bases. DNA for the CDR3: TGTGCCAGCGACCTGGGGTACAATGAGCAGTTCTTC. Its protein is CASDLGYNEQFF.

This chain links TRBV4-3 with TRBJ2-1; 7 nucleotides align to TRBD1. The germline CDR1 and CDR2 sequences are LGHNA and YSLEER. This CDR3 is built from 15 residues. The V segment lost 3 bases and the J segment 9 bases; nucleotides outside the gene matches: 11. The CDR3 spells CASSQTGIWASEQFF. As DNA, the CDR3 is TGCGCCAGCAGCCAGACAGGGATATGGGCTTCTGAGCAGTTCTTC.

The table lists this clonotype with a few counts. The chain is built from TRBV20-1 and TRBJ2-7; TRBD2 matches at 10 bases. The CDR3 has 17 residues. Trimming took 3 bases from V and 1 from J; bases not matched to a gene: 12. Germline V gene lookup returns CDR1 DFQATT and CDR2 SNEGSKA (reference sequence). CDR3 DNA sequence: TGCAGTGCTAGGGGGTTTTTGGGACTAGCGAATTCCTACGAGCAGTACTTC. It is translated as CSARGFLGLANSYEQYF.

V gene TRBV6-6 combines with J gene TRBJ2-2, with 9 bases aligning to TRBD2. This CDR3 has 16 residues. CDR1 MNHNY and CDR2 SVGAGI come from the germline V gene (reference sequence). V lost 7 bases to trimming and J lost 0 bases; unmatched junction nucleotides: 6. The CDR3 DNA reads TGTGCCAGCATCTTACTAGCGGGCACGAACACCGGGGAGCTGTTTTTT. Protein product: CASILLAGTNTGELFF.

This chain links TRBV14 with TRBJ2-5; D possibly uses TRBD1 or TRBD2 (5 bases each). The germline V and J ends were trimmed by 4 bases and 4 bases, with 13 bases remaining between them. Per germline, CDR1 SGHDN and CDR2 FVKESK. This CDR3 has 14 amino acids. The CDR3 DNA is TGTGCCAGCAGCCCTACTTGGGACGGAGAGACCCAGTACTTC. It translates to CASSPTWDGETQYF.

This clonotype was recorded many times. The chain recombines TRBV5-6 with TRBJ2-7, with 13 bases fitting TRBD2. CDR1 and CDR2 (germline): SGHDT, YYEEEE. J gave up 2 bases and V 5 bases, and 4 bases lay outside the gene matches. The CDR3 has 15 residues. DNA of the CDR3: TGTGCCAGCAGACCTGGACTAGCGGGAGCCTACGAGCAGTACTTC. It yields the protein CASRPGLAGAYEQYF.

This clonotype was observed a handful of times. This chain connects TRBV29-1 to TRBJ2-1; 10 bases are a match to TRBD1. The CDR3 is 15 amino acids. The V segment lost 6 bases and the J segment 4 bases; nucleotides outside the gene matches: 9. Germline V gives CDR1 SQVTM, CDR2 ANQGSEA. The chain's CDR3 is CSVREGTGVYNEQFF. In DNA, the CDR3 is TGCAGCGTACGCGAGGGGACAGGGGTTTACAATGAGCAGTTCTTC.